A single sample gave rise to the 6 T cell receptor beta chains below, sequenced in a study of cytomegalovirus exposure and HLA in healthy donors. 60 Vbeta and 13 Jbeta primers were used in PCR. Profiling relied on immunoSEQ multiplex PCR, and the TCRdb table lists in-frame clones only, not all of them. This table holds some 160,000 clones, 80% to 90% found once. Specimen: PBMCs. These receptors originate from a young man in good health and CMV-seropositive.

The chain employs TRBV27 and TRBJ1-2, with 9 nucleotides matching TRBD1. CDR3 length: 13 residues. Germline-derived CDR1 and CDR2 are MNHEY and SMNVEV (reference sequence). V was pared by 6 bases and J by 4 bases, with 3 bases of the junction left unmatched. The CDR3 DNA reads TGTGCCAGCAGCGGGACAGGGTCCTATGGCTACACCTTC. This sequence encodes CASSGTGSYGYTF.

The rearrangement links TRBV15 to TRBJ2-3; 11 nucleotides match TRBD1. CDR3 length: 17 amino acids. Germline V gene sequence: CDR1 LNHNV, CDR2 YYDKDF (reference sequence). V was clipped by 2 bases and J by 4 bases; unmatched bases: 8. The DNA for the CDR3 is TGTGCCACCAGCAGAAATCCCCGGGACAGGGGGGCAGATACGCAGTATTTT. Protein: CATSRNPRDRGADTQYF.

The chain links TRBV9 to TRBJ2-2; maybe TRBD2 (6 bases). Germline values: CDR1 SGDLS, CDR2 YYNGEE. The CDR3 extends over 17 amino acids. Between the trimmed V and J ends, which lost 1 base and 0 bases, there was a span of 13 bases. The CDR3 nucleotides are TGTGCCAGCAGCGTAAGACGGGAGACCGCGAACACCGGGGAGCTGTTTTTT. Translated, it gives CASSVRRETANTGELFF.

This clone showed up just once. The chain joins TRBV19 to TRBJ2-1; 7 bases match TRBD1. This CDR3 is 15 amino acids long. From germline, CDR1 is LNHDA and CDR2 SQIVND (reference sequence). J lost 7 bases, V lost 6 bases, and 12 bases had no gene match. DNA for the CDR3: TGTGCCAGTAGCGACAGGGTGAATTTGGGGAATGAGCAGTTCTTC. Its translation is CASSDRVNLGNEQFF.

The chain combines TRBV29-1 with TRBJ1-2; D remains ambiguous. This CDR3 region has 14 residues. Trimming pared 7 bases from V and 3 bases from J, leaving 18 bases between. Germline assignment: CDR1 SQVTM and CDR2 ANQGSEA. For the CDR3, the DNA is TGCAGCGCAAGAAGTCTGGGAGGCGACTATGGCTACACCTTC. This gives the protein CSARSLGGDYGYTF.

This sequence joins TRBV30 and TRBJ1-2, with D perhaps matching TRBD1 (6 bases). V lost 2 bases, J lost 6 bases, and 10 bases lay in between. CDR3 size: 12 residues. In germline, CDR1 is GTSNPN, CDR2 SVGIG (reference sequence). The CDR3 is CAWSRGGDGYTF. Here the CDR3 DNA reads TGTGCCTGGAGTCGAGGGGGAGATGGCTACACCTTC.